This TCR beta chain was observed in a study of human T cells and chemical hapten exposure. The V gene's germline CDR1 is SGHTA and CDR2 FQGNSA. This CDR3 region has 15 residues. Trimming removed 5 bases from V and 7 bases from J; junction bases left unmatched: 11. The time point here: patch test 1, 2 weeks after DPC sensitization. Treatment meaning: therapeutic diphenylcyclopropenone sensitization with weekly scalp DPC. Unseparated into fractions, whole blood served as the source from which total RNA was extracted. TCRdb re-derived calls from the RACE reads in MiXCR, one entry per CDR3 protein. This table holds roughly 38,000 distinct CDR3 sequences, more than 3% found once. This clonotype was seen repeatedly, ten times or more.

Sequenced here: whole blood, sampled in connection with sensitization to the hapten diphenylcyclopropenone (DPC). The rearrangement links TRBV7-2 to TRBJ2-1; TRBD2 matches 7 bases. This clonotype was sampled from a man aged 50 to 59 with alopecia areata. Some clones in this sample may be carry-over from other donors' samples. In DNA, the CDR3 is TGTGCCAGCAGCGGCTGGGGCGGGGGACTAAATGAGCAGTTCTTC. Protein sequence: CASSGWGGGLNEQFF. The full variable domain, with the rest looked up from reference TRBV7-2 and TRBJ2-1, is GAGVSQSPSNKVTEKGKDVELRCDPISGHTALYWYRQSLGQGLEFLIYFQGNSAPDKSGLPSDRFSAERTGGSVSTLTIQRTQQEDSAVYLCASSGWGGGLNEQFFGPGTRLTVL.